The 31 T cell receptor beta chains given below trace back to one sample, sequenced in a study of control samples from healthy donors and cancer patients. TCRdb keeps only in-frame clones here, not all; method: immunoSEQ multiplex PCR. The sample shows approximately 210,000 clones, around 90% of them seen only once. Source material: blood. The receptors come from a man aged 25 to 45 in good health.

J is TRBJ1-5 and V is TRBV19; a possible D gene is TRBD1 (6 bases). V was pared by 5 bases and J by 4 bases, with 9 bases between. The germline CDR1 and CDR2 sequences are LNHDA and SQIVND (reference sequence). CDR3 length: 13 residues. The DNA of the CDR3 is TGTGCCAGTAGTTTCCAGGGGAATCAGCCCCAGCATTTT. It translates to CASSFQGNQPQHF.

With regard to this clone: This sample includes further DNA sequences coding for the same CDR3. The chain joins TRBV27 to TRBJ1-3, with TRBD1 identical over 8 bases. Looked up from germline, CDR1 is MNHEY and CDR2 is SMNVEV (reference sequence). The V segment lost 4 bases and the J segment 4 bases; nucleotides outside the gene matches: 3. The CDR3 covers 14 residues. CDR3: CASSSTGVGNTIYF. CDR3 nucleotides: TGTGCCAGCAGTTCGACAGGGGTCGGAAACACCATATATTTT.

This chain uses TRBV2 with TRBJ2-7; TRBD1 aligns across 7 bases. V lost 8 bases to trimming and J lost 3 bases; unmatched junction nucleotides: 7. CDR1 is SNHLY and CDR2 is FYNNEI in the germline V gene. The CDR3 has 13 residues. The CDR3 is CASARDSNYEQYF. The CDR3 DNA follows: TGTGCCAGCGCCCGGGACAGCAACTACGAGCAGTACTTC.

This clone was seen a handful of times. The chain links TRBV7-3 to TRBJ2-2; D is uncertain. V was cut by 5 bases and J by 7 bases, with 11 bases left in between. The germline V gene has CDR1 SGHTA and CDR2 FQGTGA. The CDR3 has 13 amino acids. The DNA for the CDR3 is TGTGCCAGCAGCCTACTTCTGGGCGGGGAGCTGTTTTTT. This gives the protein CASSLLLGGELFF.

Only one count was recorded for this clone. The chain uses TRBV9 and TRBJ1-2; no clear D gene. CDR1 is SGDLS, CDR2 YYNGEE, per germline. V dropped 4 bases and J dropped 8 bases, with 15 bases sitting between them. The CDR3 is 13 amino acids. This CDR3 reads CASSPRPGHGYTF. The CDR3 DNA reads TGTGCCAGCAGCCCCCGTCCGGGCCACGGCTACACCTTC.

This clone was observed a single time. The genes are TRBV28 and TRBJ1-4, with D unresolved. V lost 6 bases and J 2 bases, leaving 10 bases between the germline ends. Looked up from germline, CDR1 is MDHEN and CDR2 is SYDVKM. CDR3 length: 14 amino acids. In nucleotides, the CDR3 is TGTGCCAGCAGCATGACGGTTACTAATGAAAAACTGTTTTTT. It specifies CASSMTVTNEKLFF.

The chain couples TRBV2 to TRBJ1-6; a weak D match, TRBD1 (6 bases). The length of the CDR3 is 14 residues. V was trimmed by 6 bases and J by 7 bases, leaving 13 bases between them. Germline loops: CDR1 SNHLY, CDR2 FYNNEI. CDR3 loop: CASRQGPGNSPLHF. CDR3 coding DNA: TGTGCCAGCAGGCAGGGGCCGGGGAATTCACCCCTCCACTTT.

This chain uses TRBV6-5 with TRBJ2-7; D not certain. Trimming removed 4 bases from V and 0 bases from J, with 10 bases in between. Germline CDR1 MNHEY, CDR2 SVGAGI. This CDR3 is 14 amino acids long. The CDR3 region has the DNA TGTGCCAGCAGTTCTACTTCCGGCTCCTACGAGCAGTACTTC. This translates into CASSSTSGSYEQYF.

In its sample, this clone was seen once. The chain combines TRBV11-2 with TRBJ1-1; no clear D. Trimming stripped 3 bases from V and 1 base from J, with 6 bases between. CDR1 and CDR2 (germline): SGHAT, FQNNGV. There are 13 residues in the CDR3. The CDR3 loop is CASSLKRNTEAFF. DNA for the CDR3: TGTGCCAGCAGCTTGAAAAGGAACACTGAAGCTTTCTTT.

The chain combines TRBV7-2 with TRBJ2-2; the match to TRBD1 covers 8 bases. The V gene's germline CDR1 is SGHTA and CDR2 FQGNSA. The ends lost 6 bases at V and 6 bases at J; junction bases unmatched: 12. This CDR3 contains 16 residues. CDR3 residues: CASRYRTGPVSGELFF. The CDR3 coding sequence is TGTGCCAGCAGATACCGGACAGGGCCCGTCTCCGGGGAGCTGTTTTTT.

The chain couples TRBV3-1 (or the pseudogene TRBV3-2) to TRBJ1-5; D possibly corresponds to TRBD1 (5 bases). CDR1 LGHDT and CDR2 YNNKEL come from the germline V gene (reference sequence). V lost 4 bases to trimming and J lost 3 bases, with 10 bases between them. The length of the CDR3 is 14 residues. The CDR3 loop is CASSLDTTNQPQHF. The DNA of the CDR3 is TGTGCCAGCAGCCTGGACACCACCAATCAGCCCCAGCATTTT.

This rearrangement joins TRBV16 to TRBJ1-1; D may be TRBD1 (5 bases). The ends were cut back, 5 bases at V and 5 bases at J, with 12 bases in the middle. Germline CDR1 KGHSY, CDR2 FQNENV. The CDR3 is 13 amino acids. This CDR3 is CASSADSLTEAFF. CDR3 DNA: TGTGCCAGCAGCGCTGACAGTTTAACTGAAGCTTTCTTT.

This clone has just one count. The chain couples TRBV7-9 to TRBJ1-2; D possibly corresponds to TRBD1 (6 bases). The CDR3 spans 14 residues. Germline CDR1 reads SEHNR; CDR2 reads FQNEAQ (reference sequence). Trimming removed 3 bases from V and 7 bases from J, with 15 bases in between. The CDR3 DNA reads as TGTGCCAGCAGCTTTCTCCTGGGGGCGAGTGGCTACACCTTC. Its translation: CASSFLLGASGYTF.

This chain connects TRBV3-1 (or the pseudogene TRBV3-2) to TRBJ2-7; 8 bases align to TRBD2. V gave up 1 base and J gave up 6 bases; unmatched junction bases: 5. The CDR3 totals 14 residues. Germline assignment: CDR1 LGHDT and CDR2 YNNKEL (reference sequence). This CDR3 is CASSQGTSRSEQYF. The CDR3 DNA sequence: TGTGCCAGCAGCCAAGGGACTAGCAGGAGCGAGCAGTACTTC.

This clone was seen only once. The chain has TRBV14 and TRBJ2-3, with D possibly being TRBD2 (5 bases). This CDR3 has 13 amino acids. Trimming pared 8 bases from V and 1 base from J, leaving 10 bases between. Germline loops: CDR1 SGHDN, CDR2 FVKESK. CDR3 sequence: CASRPGGTDTQYF. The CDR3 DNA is TGTGCCAGCCGCCCCGGGGGCACAGATACGCAGTATTTT. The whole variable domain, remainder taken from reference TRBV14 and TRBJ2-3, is EAGVTQFPSHSVIEKGQTVTLRCDPISGHDNLYWYRRVMGKEIKFLLHFVKESKQDESGMPNNRFLAERTGGTYSTLKVQPAELEDSGVYFCASRPGGTDTQYFGPGTRLTVL.

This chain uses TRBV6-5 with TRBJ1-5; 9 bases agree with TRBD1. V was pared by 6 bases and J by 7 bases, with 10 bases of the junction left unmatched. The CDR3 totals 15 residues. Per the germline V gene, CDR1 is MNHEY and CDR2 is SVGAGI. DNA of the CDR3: TGTGCCAGCAGACCAACCGGGACAGGGCAACAGCCCCAGCATTTT. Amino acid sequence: CASRPTGTGQQPQHF.

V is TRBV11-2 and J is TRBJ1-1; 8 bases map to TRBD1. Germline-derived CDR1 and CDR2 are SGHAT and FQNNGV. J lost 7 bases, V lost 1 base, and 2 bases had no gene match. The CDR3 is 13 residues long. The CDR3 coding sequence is TGTGCCAGCAGCTTAGGTGGACAGGGTGAAGCTTTCTTT. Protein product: CASSLGGQGEAFF. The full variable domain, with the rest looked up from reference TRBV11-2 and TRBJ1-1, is EAGVAQSPRYKIIEKRQSVAFWCNPISGHATLYWYQQILGQGPKLLIQFQNNGVVDDSQLPKDRFSAERLKGVDSTLKIQPAKLEDSAVYLCASSLGGQGEAFFGQGTRLTVV.

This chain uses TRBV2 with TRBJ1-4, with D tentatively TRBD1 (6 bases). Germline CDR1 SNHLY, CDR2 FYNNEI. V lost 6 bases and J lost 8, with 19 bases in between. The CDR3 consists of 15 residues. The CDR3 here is CASSILKGGNEKLFF. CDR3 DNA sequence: TGTGCCAGCAGCATACTAAAAGGGGGGAACGAAAAACTGTTTTTT.

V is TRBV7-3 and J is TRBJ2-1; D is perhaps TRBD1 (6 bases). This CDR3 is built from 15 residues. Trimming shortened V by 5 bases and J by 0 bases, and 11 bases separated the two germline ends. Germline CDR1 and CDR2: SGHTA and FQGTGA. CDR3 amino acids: CASSLDRSSYNEQFF. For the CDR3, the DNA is TGTGCCAGCAGCCTTGACAGGAGCTCCTACAATGAGCAGTTCTTC.

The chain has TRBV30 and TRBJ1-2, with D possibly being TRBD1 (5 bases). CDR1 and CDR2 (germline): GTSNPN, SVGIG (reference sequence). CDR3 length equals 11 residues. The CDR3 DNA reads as TGTGTGTGTATCAGGGAAGGTGGCTACACCTTC. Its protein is CVCIREGGYTF. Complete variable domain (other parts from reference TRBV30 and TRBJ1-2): SQTIHQWPATLVQPVGSPLSLECTVEGTSNPNLYWYRQAAGRGLQLLFYSVGIGQISSEVPQNLSASRPQDRQFILSSKKLLLSDSGFYLCVCIREGGYTFGSGTRLTVV.

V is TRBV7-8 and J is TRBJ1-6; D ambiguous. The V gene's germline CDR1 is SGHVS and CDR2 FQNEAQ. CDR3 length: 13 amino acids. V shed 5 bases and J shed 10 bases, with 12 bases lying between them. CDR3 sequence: CASSLGVGSPLHF. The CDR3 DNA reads TGTGCCAGCAGCCTCGGGGTAGGATCACCCCTCCACTTT.

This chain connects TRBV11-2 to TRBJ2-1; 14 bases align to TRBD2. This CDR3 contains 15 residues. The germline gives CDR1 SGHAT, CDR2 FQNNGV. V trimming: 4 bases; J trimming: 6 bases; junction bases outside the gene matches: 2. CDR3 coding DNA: TGTGCCAGCAGCTGGACTAGCGGGGGGCTCAATGAGCAGTTCTTC. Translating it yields CASSWTSGGLNEQFF.

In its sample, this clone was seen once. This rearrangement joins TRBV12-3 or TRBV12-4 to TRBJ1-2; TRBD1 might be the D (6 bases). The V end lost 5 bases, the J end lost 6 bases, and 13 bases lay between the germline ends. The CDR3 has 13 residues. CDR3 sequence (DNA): TGTGCCAGCAGTACTAGGGGGAGAGATGGCTACACCTTC. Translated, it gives CASSTRGRDGYTF.

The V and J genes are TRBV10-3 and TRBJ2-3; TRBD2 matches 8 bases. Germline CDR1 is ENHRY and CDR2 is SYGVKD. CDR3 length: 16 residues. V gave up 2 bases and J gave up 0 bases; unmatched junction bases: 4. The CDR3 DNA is TGTGCCATCAGTGAGGAACTAGCGGCTAGCACAGATACGCAGTATTTT. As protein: CAISEELAASTDTQYF.

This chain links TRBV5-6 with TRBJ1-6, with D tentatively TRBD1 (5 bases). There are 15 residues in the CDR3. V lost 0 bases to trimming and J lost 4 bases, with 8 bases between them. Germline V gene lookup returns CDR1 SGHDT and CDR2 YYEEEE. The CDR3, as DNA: TGTGCCAGCAGCTTGGAGTCAGGGTATAATTCACCCCTCCACTTT. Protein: CASSLESGYNSPLHF.

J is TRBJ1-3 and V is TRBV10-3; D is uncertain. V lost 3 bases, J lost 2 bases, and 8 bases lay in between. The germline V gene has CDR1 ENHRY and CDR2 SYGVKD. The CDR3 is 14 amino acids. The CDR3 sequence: CAISDRATGNTIYF. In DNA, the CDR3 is TGTGCCATCAGTGACAGAGCTACTGGAAACACCATATATTTT.

In nucleotides, the CDR3 is TGTGCCAGCAGCTTGCGGTATAGAGAAAAACTGTTTTTT. This sequence encodes CASSLRYREKLFF. This chain uses TRBV5-5 with TRBJ1-4; the D is unclear. Trimming cost V 1 base and J 8 bases, with 9 bases left between them. Germline loops: CDR1 SGHKS, CDR2 YYEKEE (reference sequence). This CDR3 has 13 residues.

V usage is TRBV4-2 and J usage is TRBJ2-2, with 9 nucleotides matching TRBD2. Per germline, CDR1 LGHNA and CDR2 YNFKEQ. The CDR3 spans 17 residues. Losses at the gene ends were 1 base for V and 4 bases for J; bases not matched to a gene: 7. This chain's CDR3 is CASSQGGTSLLTGELFF. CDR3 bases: TGTGCCAGCAGCCAAGGGGGGACTAGCCTTCTCACCGGGGAGCTGTTTTTT.

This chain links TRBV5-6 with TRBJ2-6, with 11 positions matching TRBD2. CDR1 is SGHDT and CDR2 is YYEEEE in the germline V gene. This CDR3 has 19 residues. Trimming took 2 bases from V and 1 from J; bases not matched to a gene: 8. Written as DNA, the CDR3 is TGTGCCAGCAGCTTCCTTAGCGGGGGGGCCGGGTCTGGGGCCAACGTCCTGACTTTC. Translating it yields CASSFLSGGAGSGANVLTF.

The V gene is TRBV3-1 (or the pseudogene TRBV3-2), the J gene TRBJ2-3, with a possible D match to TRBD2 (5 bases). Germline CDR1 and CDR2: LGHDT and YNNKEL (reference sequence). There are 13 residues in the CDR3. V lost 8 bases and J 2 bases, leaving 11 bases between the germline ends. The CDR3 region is CASQRTLTDTQYF. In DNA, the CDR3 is TGTGCCAGCCAGCGGACCCTCACAGATACGCAGTATTTT.

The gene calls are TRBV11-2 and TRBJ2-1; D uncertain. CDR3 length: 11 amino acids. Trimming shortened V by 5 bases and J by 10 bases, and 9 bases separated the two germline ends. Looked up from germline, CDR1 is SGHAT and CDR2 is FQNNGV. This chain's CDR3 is CASSLNFEQFF. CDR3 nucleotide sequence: TGTGCCAGCAGCCTTAACTTCGAGCAGTTCTTC.